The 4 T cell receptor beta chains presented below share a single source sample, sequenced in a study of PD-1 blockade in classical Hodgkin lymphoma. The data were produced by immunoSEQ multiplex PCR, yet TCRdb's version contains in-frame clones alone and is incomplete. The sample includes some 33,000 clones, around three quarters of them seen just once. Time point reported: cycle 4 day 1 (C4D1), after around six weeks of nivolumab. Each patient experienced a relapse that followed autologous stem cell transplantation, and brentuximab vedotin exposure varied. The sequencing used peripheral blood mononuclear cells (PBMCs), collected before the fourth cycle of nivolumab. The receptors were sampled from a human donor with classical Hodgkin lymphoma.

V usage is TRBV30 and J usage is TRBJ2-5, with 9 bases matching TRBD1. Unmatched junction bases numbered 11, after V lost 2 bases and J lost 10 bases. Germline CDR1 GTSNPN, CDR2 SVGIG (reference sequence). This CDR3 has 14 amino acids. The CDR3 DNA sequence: TGTGCCTGGAGTCCCGGGACAGGGAATTGGGACCAGTACTTC. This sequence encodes CAWSPGTGNWDQYF. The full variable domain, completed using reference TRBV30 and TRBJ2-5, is SQTIHQWPATLVQPVGSPLSLECTVEGTSNPNLYWYRQAAGRGLQLLFYSVGIGQISSEVPQNLSASRPQDRQFILSSKKLLLSDSGFYLCAWSPGTGNWDQYFGPGTRLLVL.

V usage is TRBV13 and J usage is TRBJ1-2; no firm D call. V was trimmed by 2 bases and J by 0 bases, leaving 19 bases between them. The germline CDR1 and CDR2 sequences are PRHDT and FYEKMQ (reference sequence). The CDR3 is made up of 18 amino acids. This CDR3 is CASSLFVTDLGTNYGYTF. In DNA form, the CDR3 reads TGTGCCAGCAGCTTATTCGTTACCGATCTCGGAACTAACTATGGCTACACCTTC.

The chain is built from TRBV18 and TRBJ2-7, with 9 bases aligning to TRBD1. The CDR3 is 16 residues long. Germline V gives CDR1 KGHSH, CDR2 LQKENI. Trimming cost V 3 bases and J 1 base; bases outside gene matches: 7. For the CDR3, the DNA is TGTGCCAGCTCACCTTTCGCTGGGACAGGGTCCTACGAGCAGTACTTC. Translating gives CASSPFAGTGSYEQYF.

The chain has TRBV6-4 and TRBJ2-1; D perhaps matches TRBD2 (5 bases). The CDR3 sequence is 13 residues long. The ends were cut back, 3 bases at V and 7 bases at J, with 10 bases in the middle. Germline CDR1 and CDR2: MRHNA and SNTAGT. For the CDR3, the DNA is TGTGCCAGCAGTGAAGGTAGCGAGAATGAGCAGTTCTTC. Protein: CASSEGSENEQFF.